The present entry profiles one T cell receptor (beta chain) with its context. Its cognate antigen is unknown. This CDR3 region has 13 residues. This sample is drawn from a study of T cell responses to AZD1222 COVID-19 vaccine. The data were produced by immunoSEQ multiplex PCR, yet TCRdb's version contains in-frame clones alone and is incomplete. The sample carries roughly 120,000 clones, more than 75% recorded once. General study results and limits: Just 5 to 7 AZD1222 recipients tested seropositive at baseline. Spike-specific TCR breadth and depth grew following two AZD1222 doses. Most donors were white British and more were female, and clonal diversity was possibly underestimated.

The input for sequencing was peripheral blood, taken 28 days after the second AZD1222 dose. The J gene is TRBJ1-1, the V gene TRBV21-1; whether TRBD1, the table's D call, matches the DNA was not checked. TRBV21-1 is described as a pseudogene. This clonotype was obtained from an adult who received the AZD1222 COVID-19 vaccine. CDR3 sequence reads: CASSRDKNTEAFF. The CDR3 DNA reads TGTGCCAGCAGCAGGGACAAGAACACTGAAGCTTTCTTT.